These T cell receptor beta chains were read from a single sample in a study of cytotoxic CD8 clonotypes in ibrutinib-treated CLL. Repertoires were generated with immunoSEQ multiplex PCR, while TCRdb's copy carries only in-frame clones and drops some. The sample carries about 29,000 clones, 62% recorded once. Sample: PBMCs, taken before ibrutinib treatment. Receptors originate from a human donor with chronic lymphocytic leukemia. The CDR3 runs from the conserved cysteine through the conserved F or W. The D gene is left open where the match is weak. Rows give clone size only sometimes, using once, few, many, or a class for an expanded clone.

V gene: TRBV19
clone size: .
D gene: .
J gene: TRBJ2-1
CDR3 protein: CASSMGLVGDNEQFF
CDR3 DNA: TGTGCCAGTAGTATGGGGTTGGTAGGCGACAATGAGCAGTTCTTC

V gene: TRBV5-4
clone size: .
D gene: .
J gene: TRBJ2-1
CDR3 protein: CASSFGGGMGEQFF
CDR3 DNA: TGTGCCAGCAGCTTCGGAGGGGGCATGGGTGAGCAGTTCTTC

V gene: TRBV6-4
clone size: .
D gene: TRBD1
J gene: TRBJ2-2
CDR3 protein: CASSPGTGDTGELFF
CDR3 DNA: TGTGCCAGCAGTCCCGGGACAGGGGACACCGGGGAGCTGTTTTTT

V gene: TRBV6-5
clone size: .
D gene: .
J gene: TRBJ2-1
CDR3 protein: CASSSGLPSSYNEQFF
CDR3 DNA: TGTGCCAGCAGTTCCGGACTGCCCAGCTCCTACAATGAGCAGTTCTTC

V gene: TRBV7-5
clone size: .
D gene: .
J gene: TRBJ1-3
CDR3 protein: CARLGRNTIYF
CDR3 DNA: TGTGCCAGACTGGGGAGAAACACCATATATTTT

V gene: TRBV5-1
clone size: .
D gene: TRBD1
J gene: TRBJ2-3
CDR3 protein: CASSLPGGGTDTQYF
CDR3 DNA: TGCGCCAGCAGCTTGCCAGGGGGCGGCACAGATACGCAGTATTTT

V gene: TRBV15
clone size: .
D gene: TRBD2
J gene: TRBJ2-7
CDR3 protein: CATSRVGGTSPHEQYF
CDR3 DNA: TGTGCCACCAGCAGAGTAGGGGGGACTAGTCCCCACGAGCAGTACTTC

V gene: TRBV7-8
clone size: .
D gene: TRBD2
J gene: TRBJ2-7
CDR3 protein: CASSSSRGGTYEQYF
CDR3 DNA: TGTGCCAGCAGCTCGTCTCGGGGGGGGACCTACGAGCAGTACTTC

V gene: TRBV19
clone size: .
D gene: .
J gene: TRBJ1-3
CDR3 protein: CATPPGTSGNTIYF
CDR3 DNA: TGTGCCACTCCCCCCGGGACCTCTGGAAACACCATATATTTT

V gene: TRBV5-4
clone size: .
D gene: .
J gene: TRBJ1-1
CDR3 protein: CASSLGVGNTEAFF
CDR3 DNA: TGTGCCAGCAGCTTGGGGGTGGGGAATACTGAAGCTTTCTTT

V gene: TRBV11-3
clone size: .
D gene: .
J gene: TRBJ2-3
CDR3 protein: CASSLGSGETDTQYF
CDR3 DNA: TGTGCCAGCAGCCTCGGTAGCGGAGAAACAGATACGCAGTATTTT

V gene: TRBV11-2
clone size: .
D gene: .
J gene: TRBJ2-5
CDR3 protein: CASSLGAAQETQYF
CDR3 DNA: TGTGCCAGCAGCTTAGGGGCCGCACAAGAGACCCAGTACTTC

V gene: TRBV14
clone size: .
D gene: .
J gene: TRBJ2-3
CDR3 protein: CASSRQTGGADTQYF
CDR3 DNA: TGTGCCAGCAGCCGACAGACAGGAGGCGCAGATACGCAGTATTTT

V gene: TRBV7-9
clone size: .
D gene: TRBD1
J gene: TRBJ2-2
CDR3 protein: CASSLPGQGNTGELFF
CDR3 DNA: TGTGCCAGCAGCTTACCCGGACAGGGGAACACCGGGGAGCTGTTTTTT

V gene: TRBV4-2
clone size: .
D gene: .
J gene: TRBJ2-2
CDR3 protein: CASRRASGELFF
CDR3 DNA: TGTGCCAGCAGGCGGGCCTCCGGGGAGCTGTTTTTT

V gene: TRBV27
clone size: .
D gene: .
J gene: TRBJ2-5
CDR3 protein: CASSGARIETQYF
CDR3 DNA: TGTGCCAGCAGTGGAGCCCGGATAGAGACCCAGTACTTC

V gene: TRBV28
clone size: few
D gene: TRBD1
J gene: TRBJ1-4
CDR3 protein: CASRTNRGGEKLFF
CDR3 DNA: TGTGCCAGCAGAACCAACAGGGGTGGTGAAAAACTGTTTTTT

V gene: TRBV7-6
clone size: few
D gene: .
J gene: TRBJ1-1
CDR3 protein: CASSLSGVGFATNTEAFF
CDR3 DNA: TGTGCCAGCAGCTTATCAGGGGTCGGGTTTGCGACGAACACTGAAGCTTTCTTT

V gene: TRBV5-4
clone size: few
D gene: TRBD2
J gene: TRBJ2-1
CDR3 protein: CASSLALAGALSREQFF
CDR3 DNA: TGTGCCAGCAGCTTGGCTCTAGCGGGAGCGCTTTCCCGTGAGCAGTTCTTC

V gene: TRBV25-1
clone size: .
D gene: .
J gene: TRBJ1-3
CDR3 protein: CASSGDGPSGNTIYF
CDR3 DNA: TGTGCCAGCAGCGGCGACGGGCCTTCTGGAAACACCATATATTTT

V gene: TRBV15
clone size: few
D gene: .
J gene: TRBJ1-2
CDR3 protein: CATSRAVFGGSGYTF
CDR3 DNA: TGTGCCACCAGCAGGGCGGTGTTTGGCGGGTCTGGCTACACCTTC

V gene: TRBV18
clone size: .
D gene: .
J gene: TRBJ2-1
CDR3 protein: CASSPPGGGENEQFF
CDR3 DNA: TGTGCCAGCTCACCACCTGGGGGGGGCGAAAATGAGCAGTTCTTC

V gene: TRBV18
clone size: .
D gene: .
J gene: TRBJ2-7
CDR3 protein: CASSPSPDSKYEQYF
CDR3 DNA: TGTGCCAGCTCACCTTCCCCGGACAGCAAGTACGAGCAGTACTTC

V gene: TRBV15
clone size: .
D gene: .
J gene: TRBJ2-3
CDR3 protein: CATSGYRDTQYF
CDR3 DNA: TGTGCCACCAGCGGTTACAGGGATACGCAGTATTTT

V gene: TRBV4-2
clone size: .
D gene: TRBD1
J gene: TRBJ1-1
CDR3 protein: CASSQEWGQGARSFTEAFF
CDR3 DNA: TGTGCCAGCAGCCAAGAATGGGGACAGGGGGCGCGGAGTTTCACTGAAGCTTTCTTT

V gene: TRBV4-1
clone size: once
D gene: TRBD2
J gene: TRBJ2-2
CDR3 protein: CASSQEGLAGGPGTGELFF
CDR3 DNA: TGCGCCAGCAGCCAAGAGGGACTAGCGGGAGGGCCGGGGACCGGGGAGCTGTTTTTT

V gene: TRBV30
clone size: .
D gene: TRBD2
J gene: TRBJ2-3
CDR3 protein: CAWRGVIDTQYF
CDR3 DNA: TGTGCCTGGCGGGGGGTGATAGATACGCAGTATTTT